The 27 T cell receptor beta chains below were found in one sample sequenced in a study of CD8 T cells in ankylosing spondylitis. TCRdb analysed the 5' RACE reads with MiXCR anew, one entry per CDR3 protein. The top ten clones hold 9.5% to 15% of a sample with fewer than 150,000 distinct CDR3 sequences, 7.3% of them seen once. The sequenced sample was blood, either unsorted or a sorted T cell fraction (not recorded which). The receptors shown here come from a female donor with ankylosing spondylitis or in good health (not recorded which).

This clonotype was seen repeatedly, ten times or more. This rearrangement joins TRBV6-2 or TRBV6-3 to TRBJ2-5; D unclear. Trimming took 5 bases from V and 3 from J, leaving 10 bases between them. The length of the CDR3 is 13 residues. CDR1 and CDR2 (germline): MNHEY, SVGEGT. CDR3 region: CASSQGPKETQYF. The CDR3 region has the DNA TGTGCCAGCAGTCAAGGTCCCAAAGAGACCCAGTACTTC.

The table lists this clonotype with many counts. The chain combines TRBV20-1 with TRBJ2-3, with a weak D call TRBD2 (5 bases). Germline V lookup: CDR1 DFQATT, CDR2 SNEGSKA (reference sequence). The germline V and J ends were trimmed by 1 base and 3 bases, with 20 bases remaining between them. The CDR3 contains 17 residues. Here the CDR3 DNA reads TGCAGTGCTAGAGGAGGGTCGGTCGTAAGAGGGACAGATACGCAGTATTTT. This sequence encodes CSARGGSVVRGTDTQYF.

This clonotype has ten or more counts. The rearrangement joins TRBV19 to TRBJ1-5; maybe TRBD1 (5 bases). Germline CDR1 LNHDA, CDR2 SQIVND (reference sequence). This CDR3 region has 14 residues. Trimming stripped 2 bases from V and 2 bases from J, with 7 bases between. CDR3 region: CASSIQGGNQPQHF. CDR3 bases: TGTGCCAGTAGTATACAGGGCGGCAATCAGCCCCAGCATTTT.

At least ten counts were recorded for this clonotype. This chain joins TRBV20-1 and TRBJ1-5, with D possibly TRBD1 on 6 matching bases. This CDR3 is built from 14 residues. Per the germline V gene, CDR1 is DFQATT and CDR2 is SNEGSKA (reference sequence). V was shortened by 4 bases and J by 0 bases, with 10 bases between the two germline ends. CDR3 DNA sequence: TGCAGTGCTACAGGGGTTAATAGCAATCAGCCCCAGCATTTT. Residues: CSATGVNSNQPQHF.

This clonotype occurred many times. This sequence joins TRBV20-1 and TRBJ2-7; D gene ambiguous. Looked up from germline, CDR1 is DFQATT and CDR2 is SNEGSKA (reference sequence). Trimming removed 2 bases at V and 6 bases at J, with 11 bases between. The CDR3 has 12 amino acids. The CDR3 sequence: CSARRDRVEQYF. The CDR3 DNA sequence: TGCAGTGCTAGAAGGGATCGGGTCGAGCAGTACTTC.

The sample holds many counts of this clonotype. The chain is built from TRBV12-3 or TRBV12-4 and TRBJ2-7, with 10 bases aligning to TRBD1. Trimming cost V 7 bases and J 2 bases; bases outside gene matches: 8. This CDR3 has 15 amino acids. The CDR3: CASILTGTGAYEQYF. Written as DNA, the CDR3 is TGTGCCAGCATTCTCACCGGGACAGGGGCCTACGAGCAGTACTTC.

This clonotype was recorded many times. The V gene is TRBV5-1, the J gene TRBJ1-2; 9 bases are shared with TRBD1. The CDR3 has 15 amino acids. Trimming at V came to 4 bases and at J to 3 bases, leaving 7 bases not matched to a gene. The V gene's germline CDR1 is SGHRS and CDR2 YFSETQ. DNA of the CDR3: TGCGCCAGCAGCGTAACAGGGGGCGCGGACTATGGCTACACCTTC. This sequence encodes CASSVTGGADYGYTF.

This clonotype has a count of ten or more. The V call is TRBV7-2, the J call TRBJ1-1; 8 bases agree with TRBD1. J gave up 0 bases and V 3 bases, and 3 bases lay outside the gene matches. CDR1 is SGHTA, CDR2 FQGNSA, per germline. The CDR3 sequence is 15 residues long. The CDR3 sequence is CASSLTGDMNTEAFF. CDR3 DNA: TGTGCCAGCAGCTTGACAGGGGATATGAACACTGAAGCTTTCTTT.

This clonotype came up many times. The junction departs from germline at one end; a sequencing error may be responsible. The chain uses TRBV29-1 and TRBJ1-2, with 8 bases matching TRBD1. Germline assignment: CDR1 SQVTM and CDR2 ANQGSEA. This CDR3 has 11 amino acids. As DNA, the CDR3 is TGCAGCGTTGAAGATCGGGCAGGGGGCCCCTTC. Translating gives CSVEDRAGGPF.

This clonotype was observed many times. Written as DNA, the CDR3 is TGTGCCAGCAGTTATAAAGCGGGGGATTTCTCCTACGAGCAGTACTTC. It encodes CASSYKAGDFSYEQYF. The V call is TRBV6-5, the J call TRBJ2-7; TRBD2 agrees at 8 bases. The CDR3 contains 16 residues. Per the germline V gene, CDR1 is MNHEY and CDR2 is SVGAGI. The ends lost 3 bases at V and 0 bases at J; junction bases unmatched: 7.

This clonotype has a handful of counts. This sequence joins TRBV7-2 and TRBJ1-5; D is perhaps TRBD1 (5 bases). The CDR3 runs to 15 residues. Trimming cost V 0 bases and J 4 bases, with 10 bases left between them. Germline V gives CDR1 SGHTA, CDR2 FQGNSA. The CDR3 loop is CASSLALAGNQPQHF. In DNA, the CDR3 is TGTGCCAGCAGCTTAGCCTTGGCAGGGAATCAGCCCCAGCATTTT.

Ten or more counts support this clonotype. The rearrangement links TRBV7-2 to TRBJ1-1; tentative D call: TRBD1 (6 bases). V lost 1 base to trimming and J lost 2 bases, with 8 bases between them. CDR1 is SGHTA and CDR2 is FQGNSA in the germline V gene. The CDR3 runs to 14 residues. As DNA, the CDR3 is TGTGCCAGCAGCTTAGACAGGGAAAACACTGAAGCTTTCTTT. Translation gives CASSLDRENTEAFF.

This clonotype was detected ten times or more. The V and J genes are TRBV29-1 and TRBJ2-7, with TRBD1 matching 7 bases. This CDR3 comprises 12 residues. J was trimmed by 6 bases and V by 5 bases; bases with no gene match: 7. Germline V gives CDR1 SQVTM, CDR2 ANQGSEA. The chain's CDR3 is CSVLDRRSEQYF. The CDR3 bases are TGCAGCGTTTTGGACAGGAGGAGCGAGCAGTACTTC.

This clonotype was recorded at least ten times. The chain carries TRBV6-2 or TRBV6-3 and TRBJ2-1, with 9 bases aligning to TRBD2. V dropped 2 bases and J dropped 6; count of bases not matched to a gene: 8. Germline values: CDR1 MNHEY, CDR2 SVGEGT. CDR3 length: 16 residues. The CDR3 protein is CASSYLRSGGVNEQFF. As DNA, the CDR3 is TGTGCCAGCAGTTACCTCCGTAGCGGGGGAGTCAATGAGCAGTTCTTC.

This clonotype has at least ten counts. This sequence joins TRBV6-4 and TRBJ1-1, with 7 bases fitting TRBD1. V lost 6 bases and J lost 5; bases outside the gene matches: 12. This CDR3 has 15 residues. Per the germline V gene, CDR1 is MRHNA and CDR2 is SNTAGT. The CDR3 bases are TGTGCCAGCAGCCACAGTTCAGGGGGAAGGACTGAAGCTTTCTTT. It encodes CASSHSSGGRTEAFF.

This clonotype has a count of ten or more. The chain links TRBV4-3 to TRBJ1-4; TRBD1 agrees at 7 bases. Unmatched junction bases numbered 9, after V lost 0 bases and J lost 8 bases. This CDR3 region has 16 residues. The V gene's germline CDR1 is LGHNA and CDR2 YSLEER. DNA of the CDR3: TGCGCCAGCAGCCAAGAACTACAGGGGTGGAGCGAAAAACTGTTTTTT. Translating it yields CASSQELQGWSEKLFF.

This clonotype was counted ten times or more. The J gene is TRBJ2-7, the V gene TRBV5-1; D possibly corresponds to TRBD2 (6 bases). The germline V gene encodes CDR1 SGHRS and CDR2 YFSETQ. The length of the CDR3 is 15 residues. Between the trimmed V and J ends, which lost 4 bases and 2 bases, there was a span of 16 bases. CDR3 DNA: TGCGCCAGCAGCGCCGTAGCGGCACCAACCTACGAGCAGTACTTC. Residues: CASSAVAAPTYEQYF.

This clonotype was seen many times. The V gene is TRBV4-3, the J gene TRBJ2-1; 9 nucleotides align to TRBD2. J was trimmed by 4 bases and V by 0 bases; bases with no gene match: 7. In germline, CDR1 is LGHNA, CDR2 YSLEER. This CDR3 has 17 amino acids. The CDR3 loop reads CASSQDRLAGAYNEQFF. The CDR3 nucleotides are TGCGCCAGCAGCCAAGATCGATTAGCGGGGGCTTACAATGAGCAGTTCTTC.

This clonotype has at least ten counts. V usage is TRBV4-2 and J usage is TRBJ2-1, with D maybe TRBD2 (5 bases). The CDR3 spans 17 residues. The V gene lost 2 bases and the J gene lost 2 bases, with 16 bases spanning the gap. Germline lookup yields CDR1 LGHNA and CDR2 YNFKEQ. CDR3 amino acids: CASSQPLTPGAYNEQFF. The CDR3 DNA sequence: TGTGCCAGCAGCCAACCGTTGACTCCCGGGGCCTACAATGAGCAGTTCTTC.

This clonotype was seen at least ten times. CDR3 residues: CASSPDEDTDTQYF. For the CDR3, the DNA is TGCGCCAGCAGCCCGGACGAGGACACAGATACGCAGTATTTT. The chain carries TRBV5-1 and TRBJ2-3; no clear D. The ends were cut back, 4 bases at V and 2 bases at J, with 11 bases in the middle. The CDR3 has 14 amino acids. Germline V gene lookup returns CDR1 SGHRS and CDR2 YFSETQ.

For this clonotype: A clone one base away is much larger, so this may be a read error. The chain combines TRBV5-4 with TRBJ2-1, with D possibly being TRBD2 (5 bases). From germline, CDR1 is SGHNT and CDR2 YYREEE (reference sequence). This CDR3 comprises 15 residues. Trimming shortened V by 4 bases and J by 0 bases, and 11 bases separated the two germline ends. CDR3 loop: CASSLPGSSYNEQFF. CDR3 bases: TGTGCCAGCAGCCTCCCGGGGAGCTCCTACAATGAGCAGTTCTTC.

This sequence joins TRBV7-2 and TRBJ2-7; no reliable D call. Germline CDR1 is SGHTA and CDR2 is FQGNSA. The germline V and J ends were trimmed by 0 bases and 0 bases, with 12 bases remaining between them. This CDR3 spans 16 amino acids. CDR3 nucleotides: TGTGCCAGCAGCTTAGCGTTTACAGCGAGCTCCTACGAGCAGTACTTC. Protein: CASSLAFTASSYEQYF.

This clonotype came up many times. The V gene is TRBV12-3 or TRBV12-4, the J gene TRBJ2-2; the match to TRBD1 covers 9 bases. The CDR3 length is 15 residues. J was trimmed by 4 bases and V by 6 bases; bases with no gene match: 6. The CDR3 coding sequence is TGTGCCAGCAGGACCGGGACAGGGTTCACCGGGGAGCTGTTTTTT. Protein sequence: CASRTGTGFTGELFF.

This clonotype has at least ten counts. J is TRBJ1-1 and V is TRBV7-9; D gene ambiguous. Germline V gives CDR1 SEHNR, CDR2 FQNEAQ (reference sequence). Trimming stripped 2 bases from V and 1 base from J, with 8 bases between. The CDR3 contains 14 residues. In DNA, the CDR3 is TGTGCCAGCAGCTTACAAAAGTGGAACACTGAAGCTTTCTTT. Amino acids: CASSLQKWNTEAFF.

This clonotype was detected ten times or more. V usage is TRBV3-1 and J usage is TRBJ2-7; possibly TRBD2 for D (6 bases). V was trimmed by 3 bases and J by 7 bases, leaving 13 bases between them. The CDR3 spans 13 residues. Germline assignment: CDR1 LGHDT and CDR2 YNNKEL (reference sequence). The CDR3, as DNA: TGTGCCAGCAGCCACGGGAGAGACGGGGAGCAGTACTTC. It specifies CASSHGRDGEQYF.

The CDR3 protein is CASISKVAGANVLTF. DNA for the CDR3: TGTGCCAGTATCTCCAAGGTGGCCGGGGCCAACGTCCTGACTTTC. This chain connects TRBV19 to TRBJ2-6; the D is unclear. V was cut by 7 bases and J by 4 bases, with 14 bases left in between. The CDR3 covers 15 residues. CDR1 LNHDA and CDR2 SQIVND come from the germline V gene (reference sequence).

There are many counts of this clonotype. The chain is built from TRBV5-1 and TRBJ1-1; D unclear. The V and J ends lost 0 bases and 4 bases respectively, with 7 bases between them. This CDR3 has 13 residues. The V gene's germline CDR1 is SGHRS and CDR2 YFSETQ. CDR3 region: CASSLVPPTEAFF. CDR3 coding DNA: TGCGCCAGCAGCTTGGTCCCCCCCACTGAAGCTTTCTTT.